A single sample is the source of the 27 T cell receptor beta chains below, sequenced in a study of lung T cells in sarcoidosis with Löfgren's syndrome. TCRdb redid the calling of the reads with MiXCR, one entry per CDR3 protein. This table holds roughly 63,000 distinct CDR3 sequences, 20% to 25% found once. The sample was CD4+ T cells from PBMCs. These receptors were obtained from a human donor with sarcoidosis (Löfgren's syndrome or another form), or a control subject (not recorded which).

This clonotype was seen many times. The chain combines TRBV20-1 with TRBJ2-1, with D possibly matching TRBD1 (7 bases). CDR1 and CDR2 (germline): DFQATT, SNEGSKA (reference sequence). This CDR3 has 16 residues. V lost 3 bases to trimming and J lost 7 bases, with 22 bases between them. The CDR3 protein is CSARRGRGNEGNEQFF. The CDR3 nucleotides read TGCAGTGCTAGGAGGGGGCGCGGGAATGAGGGAAATGAGCAGTTCTTC.

This clonotype has only a few counts. This CDR3 reads CAISEWGDTQYF. DNA of the CDR3: TGTGCCATCAGTGAATGGGGAGATACGCAGTATTTT. The chain couples TRBV10-3 to TRBJ2-3; D remains unclear. This CDR3 region has 12 residues. Germline V gene lookup returns CDR1 ENHRY and CDR2 SYGVKD. V was trimmed by 3 bases and J by 5 bases, leaving 6 bases between them.

To note about this clonotype: One end of the junction varies from germline; a read error may be responsible. The rearrangement links TRBV12-3 or TRBV12-4 to TRBJ1-5; 7 positions match TRBD1. The CDR3 covers 15 residues. CDR3 DNA sequence: TGTGCCAACAGTCTCGCGACAGGGCCCAATCAGCCCCAGCATTTT. Translation gives CANSLATGPNQPQHF.

This chain connects TRBV20-1 to TRBJ1-3; D perhaps matches TRBD1 (6 bases). The length of the CDR3 is 12 residues. V was pared by 6 bases and J by 2 bases, with 8 bases between. Germline loops: CDR1 DFQATT, CDR2 SNEGSKA (reference sequence). The CDR3 nucleotides are TGCAGTGCAGGGGGGGCTGGAAACACCATATATTTT. This gives the protein CSAGGAGNTIYF.

This clonotype occurred many times. The V gene is TRBV20-1, the J gene TRBJ1-4; D remains unclear. This CDR3 is built from 16 residues. The germline V gene encodes CDR1 DFQATT and CDR2 SNEGSKA (reference sequence). Trimming took off 2 bases at V and 0 bases at J, with 13 bases between the two ends. This CDR3 reads CSARWNSGATNEKLFF. CDR3 bases: TGCAGTGCTAGATGGAACAGCGGAGCAACTAATGAAAAACTGTTTTTT.

Written as DNA, the CDR3 is TGTGCCAGCAGCCAAAGGGCGAGTGGGACATCTAGCACAGATACGCAGTATTTT. Protein: CASSQRASGTSSTDTQYF. V usage is TRBV14 and J usage is TRBJ2-3, with a weak D call TRBD1 (6 bases). V shed 2 bases and J shed 0 bases, with 18 bases lying between them. The CDR3 sequence is 18 residues long. CDR1 and CDR2 from the germline V gene are SGHDN and FVKESK.

This chain joins TRBV11-2 and TRBJ1-5; no reliable D call. Germline CDR1 reads SGHAT; CDR2 reads FQNNGV. This CDR3 is built from 14 residues. Trimming left V 0 bases short and J 3 bases short, with 6 bases between. In DNA, the CDR3 is TGTGCCAGCAGCTTAGATCGGAACAATCAGCCCCAGCATTTT. It translates to CASSLDRNNQPQHF.

This chain uses TRBV29-1 with TRBJ2-5, with 7 bases aligning to TRBD2. The junction had 8 bases not matched to a gene; V was cut back by 8 bases and J by 5 bases. Germline values: CDR1 SQVTM, CDR2 ANQGSEA. The CDR3 runs 12 residues. CDR3 amino acids: CSILTSSETQYF. CDR3 coding DNA: TGCAGCATCTTGACTAGCTCGGAGACCCAGTACTTC.

To note about this clonotype: It may be a read error: a sequence one base away is much more abundant. The chain couples TRBV6-6 to TRBJ1-1; D ambiguous. The germline V gene has CDR1 MNHNY and CDR2 SVGAGI (reference sequence). V was shortened by 0 bases and J by 4 bases, with 9 bases between the two germline ends. This CDR3 contains 14 residues. The chain's CDR3 is CASSYSRLSTEAFF. In DNA, the CDR3 is TGTGCCAGCAGTTACTCCCGCTTGAGCACTGAAGCTTTCTTT.

This clonotype appeared a few times. This rearrangement joins TRBV30 to TRBJ1-1; unclear D gene. V lost 3 bases, J lost 0 bases, and 5 bases lay in between. Germline values: CDR1 GTSNPN, CDR2 SVGIG (reference sequence). The CDR3 sequence is 12 residues long. The CDR3 reads CAWRTVNTEAFF. The CDR3, as DNA: TGTGCCTGGAGGACGGTGAACACTGAAGCTTTCTTT. Filled out from reference TRBV30 and TRBJ1-1, the complete variable domain reads SQTIHQWPATLVQPVGSPLSLECTVEGTSNPNLYWYRQAAGRGLQLLFYSVGIGQISSEVPQNLSASRPQDRQFILSSKKLLLSDSGFYLCAWRTVNTEAFFGQGTRLTVV.

A few counts support this clonotype. This chain joins TRBV2 and TRBJ2-1; perhaps TRBD2 as D (5 bases). V lost 7 bases to trimming and J lost 7 bases, with 14 bases between them. Germline V gene data show CDR1 as SNHLY and CDR2 as FYNNEI. This CDR3 contains 13 residues. CDR3 residues: CASNYRGGNEQFF. The CDR3 DNA reads TGTGCCAGCAACTATCGGGGTGGTAATGAGCAGTTCTTC.

As to this clonotype: Given a much more abundant clone one base away, this may be a read error. J is TRBJ2-3 and V is TRBV7-2, with TRBD1 matching 11 bases. Trimming took 5 bases from V and 6 from J; bases not matched to a gene: 4. This CDR3 has 14 residues. Germline-derived CDR1 and CDR2 are SGHTA and FQGNSA. The CDR3 DNA sequence: TGTACCAGCAGCAGGACAGGGGGCAAGGATACGCAGTATTTT. Its translation: CTSSRTGGKDTQYF.

This clonotype was counted ten times or more. The chain has TRBV6-1 and TRBJ1-1; TRBD1 is a possible D gene (5 bases). Germline V gene data show CDR1 as MNHNS and CDR2 as SASEGT. Trimming stripped 10 bases from V and 3 bases from J, with 18 bases between. The CDR3 totals 14 residues. The CDR3 here is CANRRDVFYTEAFF. The CDR3 nucleotides are TGTGCCAACCGCCGGGACGTGTTTTACACTGAAGCTTTCTTT.

The chain couples TRBV7-2 to TRBJ1-2; the D gene is possibly TRBD1 (5 bases). The CDR3 runs to 13 residues. Trimming cost V 3 bases and J 4 bases, with 9 bases left between them. The germline V gene has CDR1 SGHTA and CDR2 FQGNSA. The DNA for the CDR3 is TGTGCCAGCAGCTTTCCAGGGATCTATGGCTACACCTTC. Protein sequence: CASSFPGIYGYTF. Full variable domain (missing parts from reference TRBV7-2 and TRBJ1-2): GAGVSQSPSNKVTEKGKDVELRCDPISGHTALYWYRQSLGQGLEFLIYFQGNSAPDKSGLPSDRFSAERTGGSVSTLTIQRTQQEDSAVYLCASSFPGIYGYTFGSGTRLTVV.

This clonotype appeared once. This may come from a read error, since a much larger clone is one base off. The chain has TRBV28 and TRBJ1-2; D not resolved. The CDR3 is 13 residues long. Germline CDR1 MDHEN, CDR2 SYDVKM. The CDR3 loop reads CASSLGSAYGCTF. DNA of the CDR3: TGTGCCAGCAGTTTGGGCAGTGCATATGGCTGCACCTTC.

This clonotype was seen a few times. The chain carries TRBV5-8 and TRBJ2-7; D is possibly TRBD1 (5 bases). CDR1 and CDR2 (germline): SGHTS, YDEGEE. V was trimmed by 0 bases and J by 10 bases, leaving 20 bases between them. The CDR3 is 15 amino acids. As DNA, the CDR3 is TGTGCCAGCAGCTTGGCTTTGGCAGGGTCGGGTCGACAGTACTTC. Translation: CASSLALAGSGRQYF.

This clonotype was recorded a few times. The chain couples TRBV19 to TRBJ2-5; 7 bases match TRBD2. The V segment lost 7 bases and the J segment 4 bases; nucleotides outside the gene matches: 9. Germline-derived CDR1 and CDR2 are LNHDA and SQIVND (reference sequence). This CDR3 spans 14 amino acids. The CDR3 loop reads CASKLAAKGETQYF. DNA of the CDR3: TGTGCCAGTAAGCTAGCGGCCAAGGGAGAGACCCAGTACTTC.

As to this clonotype: A much larger clone differs from this one at a single base, so this may be a read error. The chain is built from TRBV28 and TRBJ2-7; D unresolved. The germline gives CDR1 MDHEN, CDR2 SYDVKM. The CDR3 consists of 13 residues. V lost 3 bases to trimming and J lost 3 bases, with 9 bases between them. The CDR3 loop reads CASSFEVDYEQYF. CDR3 in DNA: TGTGCCAGCAGTTTTGAAGTGGACTACGAGCAGTACTTC.

The rearrangement uses TRBV15 and TRBJ2-1, with D possibly TRBD2 on 6 matching bases. The CDR3 is made up of 15 amino acids. Germline V gene data show CDR1 as LNHNV and CDR2 as YYDKDF (reference sequence). V was shortened by 6 bases and J by 3 bases, with 15 bases between the two germline ends. CDR3 residues: CATSRGGAHYNEQFF. The CDR3 nucleotides read TGTGCCACCAGTAGGGGCGGGGCTCACTACAATGAGCAGTTCTTC.

This clonotype has just a few counts. This chain links TRBV4-1 with TRBJ2-1; 7 bases are shared with TRBD1. Looked up from germline, CDR1 is MGHRA and CDR2 is YSYEKL. The CDR3 extends over 18 amino acids. V shed 0 bases, J shed 5 bases, and the junction held 13 bases outside the gene matches. The CDR3 sequence: CASSQEEKVGGWNNEQFF. The CDR3 bases are TGCGCCAGCAGCCAAGAAGAGAAGGTAGGGGGCTGGAACAATGAGCAGTTCTTC.

This chain connects TRBV12-3 or TRBV12-4 to TRBJ2-7; D call uncertain. Trimming stripped 3 bases from V and 3 bases from J, with 12 bases between. CDR3 length: 14 residues. The DNA of the CDR3 is TGTGCCAGCAGTTTCCAGCTTAAGGGCTACGAGCAGTACTTC. It encodes CASSFQLKGYEQYF.

This clonotype was seen at least ten times. V and J are TRBV7-2 and TRBJ1-1; D gene ambiguous. V gave up 4 bases and J gave up 3 bases, with 15 bases separating them. Looked up from germline, CDR1 is SGHTA and CDR2 is FQGNSA. This CDR3 region has 15 residues. The DNA for the CDR3 is TGTGCCAGCAGCTCCACCGGGCCCCAGGACACTGAAGCTTTCTTT. Its translation: CASSSTGPQDTEAFF.

This chain uses TRBV28 with TRBJ2-5, with unresolved D. The CDR3 is 13 residues long. Germline CDR1 is MDHEN and CDR2 is SYDVKM. V was shortened by 6 bases and J by 5 bases, with 13 bases between the two germline ends. The CDR3 reads CASRLGSGETQYF. In nucleotides, the CDR3 is TGTGCCAGCAGGCTTGGCAGTGGGGAGACCCAGTACTTC.

At least ten counts were recorded for this clonotype. The chain joins TRBV28 to TRBJ1-5; no clear D. Germline CDR1 and CDR2: MDHEN and SYDVKM. The CDR3 spans 12 residues. Deletions cut 1 base from V and 7 bases from J, with 5 bases between. CDR3 amino acids: CASSLFPQPQHF. The CDR3 DNA is TGTGCCAGCAGTTTATTTCCCCAGCCCCAGCATTTT.

The count of this clonotype is one. The V gene is TRBV2, the J gene TRBJ2-7; D remains ambiguous. CDR1 is SNHLY, CDR2 FYNNEI, per germline. V gave up 6 bases and J gave up 6 bases, with 12 bases separating them. The CDR3 is 12 amino acids. CDR3: CASRPSPLEQYF. In DNA, the CDR3 is TGTGCCAGCAGGCCAAGTCCTCTCGAGCAGTACTTC.

This clonotype came up many times. The chain uses TRBV14 and TRBJ1-1, with D possibly being TRBD1 (6 bases). Per the germline V gene, CDR1 is SGHDN and CDR2 is FVKESK. The CDR3 sequence is 14 residues long. Trimming removed 2 bases at V and 5 bases at J, with 12 bases between. The CDR3 bases are TGTGCCAGCAGCCAACAGGGGCGGGGTACTGAAGCTTTCTTT. The encoded protein is CASSQQGRGTEAFF.

In its sample, this clonotype was seen many times. The chain links TRBV18 to TRBJ1-5; D call uncertain. CDR1 and CDR2 (germline): KGHSH, LQKENI. This CDR3 contains 13 residues. Between the trimmed V and J ends, which lost 2 bases and 1 base, there was a span of 3 bases. CDR3 region: CASSPFSNQPQHF. Here the CDR3 DNA reads TGTGCCAGCTCACCATTCAGCAATCAGCCCCAGCATTTT.